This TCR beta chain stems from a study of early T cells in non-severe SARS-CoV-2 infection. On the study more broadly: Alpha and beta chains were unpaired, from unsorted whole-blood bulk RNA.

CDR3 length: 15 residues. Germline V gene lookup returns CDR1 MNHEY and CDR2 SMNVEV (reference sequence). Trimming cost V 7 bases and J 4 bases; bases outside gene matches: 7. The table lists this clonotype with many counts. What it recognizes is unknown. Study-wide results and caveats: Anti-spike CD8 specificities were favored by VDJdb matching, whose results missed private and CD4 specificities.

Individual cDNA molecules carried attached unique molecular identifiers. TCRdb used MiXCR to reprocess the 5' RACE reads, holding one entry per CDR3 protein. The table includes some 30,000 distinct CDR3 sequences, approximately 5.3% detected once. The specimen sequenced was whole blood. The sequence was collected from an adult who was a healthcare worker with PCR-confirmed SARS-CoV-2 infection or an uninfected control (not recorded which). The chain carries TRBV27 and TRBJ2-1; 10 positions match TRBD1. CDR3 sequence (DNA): TGTGCCAGCACTACCCGGGACAGGGGTTACAATGAGCAGTTCTTC. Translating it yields CASTTRDRGYNEQFF.